This entry lists 5 T cell receptor beta chains sequenced from one sample in a study of regulatory T cells in long-lasting Graves disease. CDR3-region Arm-PCR and iRepertoire HTBI primers produced the TCR beta libraries. TCRdb called the multiplex PCR reads again in MiXCR, with one record for every CDR3 protein. The profile shows fewer than 400,000 distinct CDR3 sequences, about 20% of them singletons. Time point of the sample: persistent/refractory GD, antithyroid drugs over 5 years with positive TRAb. Extracted PBMC RNA gave rise to the TCR library. Sequencing was performed on peripheral blood mononuclear cells (PBMCs), taken when the disease was refractory, from a patient treated with antithyroid drugs. All receptors come from a female donor with Graves disease.

This clonotype appeared a few times. This chain uses TRBV12-3 or TRBV12-4 with TRBJ1-5; D not resolved. The CDR3 covers 16 residues. V gave up 7 bases and J gave up 2 bases, with 18 bases separating them. The CDR3 nucleotides read TGTGCCAGCAAACAGCAGTGGGCAGGAGGCAATCAGCCCCAGCATTTT. As protein: CASKQQWAGGNQPQHF.

The sample holds a few counts of this clonotype. The chain recombines TRBV28 with TRBJ2-3; TRBD2 agrees at 11 bases. V lost 5 bases, J lost 2 bases, and 3 bases stayed unmatched. The germline CDR1 and CDR2 sequences are MDHEN and SYDVKM. This CDR3 contains 15 residues. The CDR3 sequence is CASSETSGITDTQYF. The CDR3 nucleotides are TGTGCCAGCAGTGAGACTAGCGGGATCACAGATACGCAGTATTTT.

This clonotype was seen a handful of times. This sequence joins TRBV27 and TRBJ2-3; the D gene is possibly TRBD1 (5 bases). The CDR3 is made up of 11 amino acids. Trimming took 4 bases from V and 6 from J, leaving 5 bases between them. CDR1 MNHEY and CDR2 SMNVEV come from the germline V gene (reference sequence). CDR3: CASSSGDTQYF. The CDR3 DNA sequence: TGTGCCAGCAGTTCAGGGGATACGCAGTATTTT.

This clonotype was found many times. This chain joins TRBV7-9 and TRBJ2-7, with TRBD2 identical over 8 bases. With 10 bases clipped from V and 0 bases from J, the junction kept 14 bases outside the gene matches. The V gene's germline CDR1 is SEHNR and CDR2 FQNEAQ (reference sequence). This CDR3 is 16 amino acids long. The CDR3 region has the DNA TGTGCCACAGAAGGGGCTGGTCTAGCGGGCTCCTACGAGCAGTACTTC. Residues: CATEGAGLAGSYEQYF.

The chain carries TRBV6-1 and TRBJ1-2; tentatively, D is TRBD1 (6 bases). Germline CDR1 MNHNS, CDR2 SASEGT. The V and J ends lost 8 bases and 7 bases respectively, with 23 bases between them. CDR3 length: 15 amino acids. CDR3 protein: CASGDDSGGAGGYTF. In nucleotides, the CDR3 is TGTGCCAGCGGCGACGACAGCGGGGGGGCGGGTGGCTACACCTTC.